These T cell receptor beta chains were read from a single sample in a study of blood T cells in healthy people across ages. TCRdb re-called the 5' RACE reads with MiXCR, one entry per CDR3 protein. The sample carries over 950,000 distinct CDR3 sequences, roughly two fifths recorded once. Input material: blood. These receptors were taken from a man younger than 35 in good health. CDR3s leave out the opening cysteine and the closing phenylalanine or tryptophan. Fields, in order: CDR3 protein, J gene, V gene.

ASSFSRWGGFSEAF,TRBJ1-1,TRBV12-3/TRBV12-4
ASSQDHIREVNYGYT,TRBJ1-2,TRBV4-1
ASSLDSGRVGEQF,TRBJ2-1,TRBV5-1
SASEGQGTNQPQH,TRBJ1-5,TRBV20-1
ASSPQGVNTEAF,TRBJ1-1,TRBV5-1
ASSYLIRSTEAF,TRBJ1-1,TRBV6-2/TRBV6-3
ASSLGQAKTVSYEQY,TRBJ2-7,TRBV5-1
ASSLSGEMTNEQF,TRBJ2-1,TRBV7-9
ASSHTQGDEQF,TRBJ2-1,TRBV5-6
ASSSNRGYTEAF,TRBJ1-1,TRBV11-2
ASSMRDRGIPEQY,-,TRBV13
ASSPRLITDTQY,TRBJ2-3,TRBV7-2
AIGGPEGTEAF,TRBJ1-1,TRBV10-3
ASSLAPTGDRNEKLF,TRBJ1-4,TRBV5-1
ASSSTGSPYNEQY,-,TRBV12-3/TRBV12-4
ASSYPTSQY,TRBJ2-3,TRBV6-2/TRBV6-3
ASSLVSTSGTGNNEQF,TRBJ2-1,TRBV5-1
ASAAGGGDTQY,TRBJ2-3,TRBV12-3/TRBV12-4
ASSRTGLGGYT,TRBJ1-2,TRBV11-2
AIRGGQTNYGYT,TRBJ1-2,TRBV10-3
ASSQGGFGNQPQH,TRBJ1-5,TRBV3-1
SARDSETQY,TRBJ2-5,TRBV20-1
ASSIPGQMDNEQF,TRBJ2-1,TRBV19
ASSGPIDGNYGYT,TRBJ1-2,TRBV9
ASSVRASGKGETQY,TRBJ2-5,TRBV9
ASRKTGGSSGYT,TRBJ1-2,TRBV14
ASSQVGTGDGYT,TRBJ1-2,TRBV4-1